A selection of T cell receptor beta chains follows, all from one sample in a study of T cell changes during pregnancy in multiple sclerosis. The assay was immunoSEQ multiplex PCR, and TCRdb's table has in-frame clones only and misses some. The sample carries 39,000 or so clones, 90% recorded once. The sample was CD8+ T cells from peripheral blood mononuclear cells, taken in the first trimester of pregnancy. The receptors stem from a female donor with multiple sclerosis, enrolled in a pregnancy study. Both conserved end residues are part of each CDR3. The order of the fields is V gene, J gene, D gene, clone size, CDR3 protein, CDR3 DNA. A D gene is named only where the DNA matches it firmly. Where a row states a size, it is once, few, many or the class of an expanded clone; other rows omit it.

TRBV9	TRBJ2-2	-	-	CASSNTGELFF	TGTGCCAGCTCCAATACCGGGGAGCTGTTTTTT
TRBV4-2	TRBJ1-4	-	-	CASSPLGEKLFF	TGTGCCAGCAGCCCACTAGGTGAAAAACTGTTTTTT
TRBV2	TRBJ1-4	TRBD1	-	CASSHALTGIDNEKLFF	TGTGCCAGCAGTCACGCCCTGACAGGGATAGATAATGAAAAACTGTTTTTT
TRBV6-6	TRBJ2-5	TRBD2	once	CASSYAGGQETQYF	TGTGCCAGCAGTTACGCGGGGGGTCAAGAGACCCAGTACTTC
TRBV5-1	TRBJ2-5	-	-	CASSLMGRGQETQYF	TGCGCCAGCAGCTTAATGGGTAGGGGCCAAGAGACCCAGTACTTC
TRBV6-5	TRBJ1-2	-	-	CASSPDRTYSGYTF	TGTGCCAGCAGCCCTGACAGGACCTATTCTGGCTACACCTTC
TRBV28	TRBJ2-1	-	-	CASSSPRGLATYNEQFF	TGTGCCAGCAGTTCTCCCCGCGGGCTAGCGACCTACAATGAGCAGTTCTTC
TRBV1	TRBJ2-7	-	-	CTSSPEQYF	TGCACCAGCAGCCCAGAGCAGTACTTC
TRBV28	TRBJ2-2	-	-	CASTPGRTGELFF	TGTGCCAGCACTCCAGGGCGAACCGGGGAGCTGTTTTTT
TRBV2	TRBJ2-1	-	-	CASSSGTGDPEQFF	TGTGCCAGCAGCTCCGGGACGGGGGACCCTGAGCAGTTCTTC
TRBV4-1	TRBJ2-1	TRBD2	-	CASSQEGLAEYNEQFF	TGCGCCAGCAGCCAAGAGGGACTAGCGGAGTACAATGAGCAGTTCTTC
TRBV5-6	TRBJ2-5	TRBD1	-	CASSGFTGTGAGETQYF	TGTGCCAGCAGCGGTTTCACCGGGACAGGGGCGGGGGAGACCCAGTACTTC
TRBV7-9	TRBJ1-6	TRBD1	once	CASSLTGQGTYNSPLHF	TGTGCCAGCAGCTTAACGGGACAGGGGACGTATAATTCACCCCTCCACTTT
TRBV2	TRBJ1-2	TRBD1	-	CASSPGQGGGYTF	TGTGCCAGCAGCCCAGGACAGGGGGGTGGCTACACCTTC
TRBV4-2	TRBJ1-6	TRBD1	-	CASSQVGTGASPLHF	TGTGCCAGCAGCCAAGTTGGGACAGGGGCGTCACCCCTCCACTTT
TRBV7-9	TRBJ2-7	-	-	CASSPTMEGAYEQYF	TGTGCCAGCAGCCCGACAATGGAGGGAGCCTACGAGCAGTACTTC
TRBV4-3	TRBJ1-4	-	-	CASSQDWPATNEKLFF	TGCGCCAGCAGCCAAGACTGGCCCGCAACTAATGAAAAACTGTTTTTT
TRBV4-3	TRBJ2-3	-	-	CASSQDRRGAADTQYF	TGCGCCAGCAGCCAAGATCGGAGGGGTGCGGCAGATACGCAGTATTTT
TRBV4-2	TRBJ2-1	TRBD1	-	CASSTRDRGEAHEQFF	TGTGCCAGCAGCACCCGGGACAGGGGTGAGGCGCATGAGCAGTTCTTC
TRBV7-6	TRBJ2-1	-	-	CASSLGSGVYNEQFF	TGTGCCAGCAGCTTGGGTAGCGGAGTATACAATGAGCAGTTCTTC
TRBV7-8	TRBJ1-4	-	-	CASSLVRGTNEKLFF	TGTGCCAGCAGCTTAGTACGAGGAACTAATGAAAAACTGTTTTTT
TRBV19	TRBJ1-2	-	-	CASSVDSPLFYGYTF	TGTGCCAGTAGTGTGGACAGCCCACTCTTCTATGGCTACACCTTC
TRBV5-8	TRBJ1-1	-	-	CASSFFPIRVNTEAFF	TGTGCCAGCAGCTTTTTTCCCATCCGCGTGAACACTGAAGCTTTCTTT
TRBV7-2	TRBJ1-5	-	-	CASSLVQSGGQPQHF	TGTGCCAGCAGCTTAGTGCAGTCGGGGGGGCAGCCCCAGCATTTT
TRBV5-4	TRBJ2-1	-	-	CASSLDSYNEQFF	TGTGCCAGCAGCCTCGACAGCTACAATGAGCAGTTCTTC
TRBV4-2	TRBJ2-1	TRBD2	-	CASSHPGGTSEDGEQFF	TGTGCCAGCAGCCACCCTGGGGGGACTAGCGAGGACGGTGAGCAGTTCTTC
TRBV5-4	TRBJ2-7	-	-	CASSLPQGGSYEQYF	TGTGCCAGCAGCTTACCACAAGGCGGATCCTACGAGCAGTACTTC